The 30 T cell receptor beta chains given below trace back to one sample, sequenced in a study of T-cell reconstitution after alpha-beta-depleted transplantation in children. Preparing the TCRbeta library involved the use of unique molecular identifiers. TCRdb redid the calling of the PCR reads with MiXCR, one entry per CDR3 protein. The table records a few hundred thousand distinct CDR3 sequences, roughly 7% of them present only once. The input for sequencing was PBMCs, taken before TCRalphabeta/CD19-depleted stem cell transplant. These receptors were taken from a boy aged 2-9 years with acute lymphoblastic leukemia, due to receive a stem cell transplant.

This clonotype was recorded at least ten times. The chain couples TRBV20-1 to TRBJ1-1; weak D call: TRBD1 (6 bases). Trimming removed 3 bases from V and 11 bases from J, with 10 bases in between. The germline CDR1 and CDR2 sequences are DFQATT and SNEGSKA (reference sequence). The CDR3 length is 10 residues. DNA for the CDR3: TGCAGTGCTAGTCGGCAGGGGGCTTTCTTT. Amino acid sequence: CSASRQGAFF.

This clonotype was detected ten times or more. The chain is built from TRBV7-2 and TRBJ2-2; D unclear. Trimming stripped 5 bases from V and 8 bases from J, with 6 bases between. Germline V gene sequence: CDR1 SGHTA, CDR2 FQGNSA. The CDR3 length is 11 residues. The CDR3 sequence: CASSTTGELFF. For the CDR3, the DNA is TGTGCCAGCAGCACTACAGGGGAGCTGTTTTTT.

Of note for this clonotype: This may arise from a read error, as a much more abundant clone is one base away. The V call is TRBV12-3 or TRBV12-4, the J call TRBJ2-6, with TRBD1 matching over 10 bases. The CDR3 has 18 residues. The CDR3 nucleotides are TGTGCCATCAGTTCCTCGGGACAGGGGACCTCTGGGGCCAACGTCCTGACTTTC. Translated: CAISSSGQGTSGANVLTF.

Only a few counts were recorded for this clonotype. The chain uses TRBV6-1 and TRBJ1-3; 7 nucleotides agree with TRBD1. CDR3 length: 15 amino acids. The germline CDR1 and CDR2 sequences are MNHNS and SASEGT. The trim removed 7 bases at V and 0 bases at J, leaving 6 bases unmatched. The DNA for the CDR3 is TGTGCCAGCACCCTGGGACAGCGCTCTGGAAACACCATATATTTT. Translation gives CASTLGQRSGNTIYF.

This clonotype was counted ten times or more. The chain couples TRBV7-9 to TRBJ2-1; D possibly corresponds to TRBD1 (6 bases). V was clipped by 5 bases and J by 8 bases, with 13 bases between them. This CDR3 is built from 13 residues. CDR1 SEHNR and CDR2 FQNEAQ come from the germline V gene (reference sequence). This CDR3 reads CASSPRSGDEQFF. The CDR3 DNA is TGTGCCAGCAGCCCCCGGTCAGGGGATGAGCAGTTCTTC.

Ten or more counts support this clonotype. This chain joins TRBV27 and TRBJ2-5; D perhaps matches TRBD2 (7 bases). V was cut by 8 bases and J by 2 bases, with 15 bases left in between. This CDR3 is built from 14 residues. Germline V gene lookup returns CDR1 MNHEY and CDR2 SMNVEV (reference sequence). CDR3 protein: CASGGPGLQETQYF. CDR3 nucleotides: TGTGCCAGCGGGGGCCCGGGACTACAAGAGACCCAGTACTTC.

This chain links TRBV27 with TRBJ2-7, with D perhaps TRBD1 (6 bases). This CDR3 has 11 amino acids. Germline V gives CDR1 MNHEY, CDR2 SMNVEV (reference sequence). V was pared by 2 bases and J by 7 bases, with 6 bases between. In nucleotides, the CDR3 is TGTGCCAGCAGTTTAGGACAGGAGCAGTACTTC. Its translation: CASSLGQEQYF.

This clonotype was detected many times. This chain connects TRBV20-1 to TRBJ2-3, with 10 bases that match TRBD2. The CDR3 loop spans 18 amino acids. The V gene end was trimmed by 2 bases and the J gene end by 4 bases; junction bases not matched to a gene: 15. The V gene's germline CDR1 is DFQATT and CDR2 SNEGSKA (reference sequence). CDR3 nucleotides: TGCAGTGCTAGAATCCGGCTAGCGGGAGCCGTTTTTTCAGATACGCAGTATTTT. This sequence encodes CSARIRLAGAVFSDTQYF.

This chain joins TRBV20-1 and TRBJ2-5; TRBD2 matches 8 bases. This CDR3 has 16 residues. CDR1 is DFQATT, CDR2 SNEGSKA, per germline (reference sequence). The V gene end was trimmed by 3 bases and the J gene end by 5 bases; junction bases not matched to a gene: 14. CDR3 in DNA: TGCAGTGCTAGTGATCTGGCGGGGGGACGAGGGGAGACCCAGTACTTC. This gives the protein CSASDLAGGRGETQYF.

This clonotype has a count of ten or more. This chain uses TRBV20-1 with TRBJ2-7; 7 positions match TRBD2. There are 16 residues in the CDR3. CDR1 and CDR2 from the germline V gene are DFQATT and SNEGSKA (reference sequence). Losses at the gene ends were 2 bases for V and 0 bases for J; bases not matched to a gene: 10. The CDR3 DNA reads TGCAGTGCTAGACCGATCGCCGGGAGGAGCTCCTACGAGCAGTACTTC. It specifies CSARPIAGRSSYEQYF.

This clonotype was counted ten times or more. The chain employs TRBV28 and TRBJ2-2; tentative D call: TRBD1 (5 bases). This CDR3 contains 15 residues. Germline V gives CDR1 MDHEN, CDR2 SYDVKM. The V end lost 6 bases, the J end lost 3 bases, and 14 bases lay between the germline ends. The CDR3 region is CASRIAGYDTGELFF. CDR3 nucleotide sequence: TGTGCCAGCAGGATCGCAGGGTACGACACCGGGGAGCTGTTTTTT. Together with reference TRBV28 and TRBJ2-2, the CDR3 gives the full variable domain: DVKVTQSSRYLVKRTGEKVFLECVQDMDHENMFWYRQDPGLGLRLIYFSYDVKMKEKGDIPEGYSVSREKKERFSLILESASTNQTSMYLCASRIAGYDTGELFFGEGSRLTVL.

This clonotype was counted ten times or more. V and J are TRBV3-1 and TRBJ2-5; no clear D. CDR3 size: 15 residues. V dropped 1 base and J dropped 5 bases, with 14 bases sitting between them. Germline CDR1 LGHDT, CDR2 YNNKEL (reference sequence). The CDR3 region has the DNA TGTGCCAGCAGCCAAGCTTCCTACGGGCGGGAGACCCAGTACTTC. Translating gives CASSQASYGRETQYF.

This clonotype was found many times. CDR3 DNA: TGTGCCAGCAGCTCCCAGAGCTCTGGGGCCAACGTCCTGACTTTC. This translates into CASSSQSSGANVLTF. V usage is TRBV5-5 and J usage is TRBJ2-6; D remains ambiguous. CDR1 is SGHKS, CDR2 YYEKEE, per germline (reference sequence). Trimming took off 3 bases at V and 0 bases at J, with 7 bases between the two ends. This CDR3 has 15 amino acids.

In this sample, this clonotype turned up a few times. In nucleotides, the CDR3 is TGTGCCAGCAGCGGGGGGACAGGGTCAAATCAGCCCCAGCATTTT. Amino acid sequence: CASSGGTGSNQPQHF. The chain carries TRBV5-5 and TRBJ1-5, with TRBD1 identical over 9 bases. Germline V gives CDR1 SGHKS, CDR2 YYEKEE (reference sequence). V shed 4 bases, J shed 4 bases, and the junction held 6 bases outside the gene matches. The CDR3 extends over 15 amino acids.

This clonotype occurred many times. The chain uses TRBV28 and TRBJ2-7; the D is unclear. Looked up from germline, CDR1 is MDHEN and CDR2 is SYDVKM. The CDR3 covers 15 residues. V lost 5 bases, J lost 5 bases, and 19 bases lay in between. In DNA, the CDR3 is TGTGCCAGCAGTGTGACCAGGCTTATGGGTCACGAGCAGTACTTC. This encodes CASSVTRLMGHEQYF.

This clonotype has a handful of counts. The J gene is TRBJ1-2, the V gene TRBV3-1, with D perhaps matching TRBD1 (5 bases). V was pared by 6 bases and J by 4 bases, with 12 bases between. This CDR3 has 13 amino acids. Germline V gene data show CDR1 as LGHDT and CDR2 as YNNKEL (reference sequence). The CDR3, as DNA: TGTGCCAGCAGGCCTTGGGGGAGCTATGGCTACACCTTC. This translates into CASRPWGSYGYTF.

This clonotype occurred many times. The V and J genes are TRBV9 and TRBJ2-3, with D possibly TRBD2 on 5 matching bases. CDR3 length: 15 residues. V lost 2 bases, J lost 0 bases, and 10 bases lay in between. Germline loops: CDR1 SGDLS, CDR2 YYNGEE. In DNA, the CDR3 is TGTGCCAGCAGCGTGGAGGTATCTAGCACAGATACGCAGTATTTT. Its protein product is CASSVEVSSTDTQYF. The full variable domain, rest sourced from reference TRBV9 and TRBJ2-3, is DSGVTQTPKHLITATGQRVTLRCSPRSGDLSVYWYQQSLDQGLQFLIQYYNGEERAKGNILERFSAQQFPDLHSELNLSSLELGDSALYFCASSVEVSSTDTQYFGPGTRLTVL.

This clonotype was counted ten times or more. The chain employs TRBV11-2 and TRBJ2-1, with 7 bases matching TRBD2. Germline V gene lookup returns CDR1 SGHAT and CDR2 FQNNGV. The CDR3 covers 11 residues. J was trimmed by 10 bases and V by 5 bases; bases with no gene match: 2. CDR3 loop: CASSQGLEQFF. In DNA form, the CDR3 reads TGTGCCAGCAGCCAGGGACTAGAGCAGTTCTTC.

The chain is built from TRBV11-3 and TRBJ2-3; TRBD2 is a possible D gene (5 bases). CDR3 length: 16 amino acids. CDR1 and CDR2 from the germline V gene are SGHNT and YENEEA. Trimming took off 0 bases at V and 2 bases at J, with 12 bases between the two ends. The DNA for the CDR3 is TGTGCCAGCAGCTTAGATCCGGGGAAGTACACAGATACGCAGTATTTT. The encoded protein is CASSLDPGKYTDTQYF.

The sample holds many counts of this clonotype. J is TRBJ1-3 and V is TRBV10-3; D not certain. The CDR3 has 16 residues. Trimming pared 3 bases from V and 0 bases from J, leaving 12 bases between. Germline-derived CDR1 and CDR2 are ENHRY and SYGVKD. CDR3 residues: CAISDLVSSSGNTIYF. CDR3 in DNA: TGTGCCATCAGTGATTTGGTCTCAAGCTCTGGAAACACCATATATTTT.

This clonotype was found many times. This CDR3 is CASSLRNTGELFF. The DNA for the CDR3 is TGCGCCAGCAGCTTAAGGAACACCGGGGAGCTGTTTTTT. V and J are TRBV5-1 and TRBJ2-2, with D unresolved. This CDR3 contains 13 residues. Germline CDR1 and CDR2: SGHRS and YFSETQ. V was pared by 2 bases and J by 1 base, with 3 bases between.

The genes are TRBV5-8 and TRBJ2-5; TRBD2 aligns across 9 bases. The CDR3 length is 15 residues. The germline V gene has CDR1 SGHTS and CDR2 YDEGEE. V shed 3 bases and J 5 bases; nucleotides not matched to a gene: 8. In DNA form, the CDR3 reads TGTGCCAGCAGCTCCGGGACTAGCAACTTGGAGACCCAGTACTTC. Translated: CASSSGTSNLETQYF.

This clonotype was seen many times. This chain uses TRBV5-6 with TRBJ2-7; 10 bases agree with TRBD1. Germline trimming cut 4 bases from V and 7 bases from J; bases unmatched to any gene: 8. Germline V gives CDR1 SGHDT, CDR2 YYEEEE. CDR3 length: 14 amino acids. The CDR3: CASSPGTGAWEQYF. CDR3 DNA: TGTGCCAGCAGCCCCGGGACAGGGGCATGGGAGCAGTACTTC.

This rearrangement joins TRBV20-1 to TRBJ2-1, with TRBD2 matching over 7 bases. CDR1 and CDR2 from the germline V gene are DFQATT and SNEGSKA (reference sequence). V was pared by 0 bases and J by 9 bases, with 11 bases of the junction left unmatched. The CDR3 totals 15 residues. The CDR3 DNA sequence: TGCAGTGCTAGAGATCCCTGGGAGGGCCATATTGAGCAGTTCTTC. Residues: CSARDPWEGHIEQFF.

This clonotype was recorded a few times. The rearrangement uses TRBV2 and TRBJ2-1; 8 bases are a match to TRBD2. With 11 bases clipped from V and 5 bases from J, the junction kept 14 bases outside the gene matches. The germline V gene has CDR1 SNHLY and CDR2 FYNNEI. The CDR3 loop spans 15 amino acids. CDR3 sequence reads: CAALRGGRWNNEQFF. Here the CDR3 DNA reads TGTGCCGCCCTCCGGGGGGGGCGTTGGAACAATGAGCAGTTCTTC.

This clonotype appeared many times. The J gene is TRBJ2-7, the V gene TRBV5-1, with a tentative D call TRBD2 (6 bases). This CDR3 is built from 14 residues. From germline, CDR1 is SGHRS and CDR2 YFSETQ. V shed 1 base and J shed 5 bases, with 13 bases lying between them. The CDR3 loop reads CASSLQGGGNEQYF. The CDR3 nucleotides are TGCGCCAGCAGCTTGCAGGGAGGAGGAAACGAGCAGTACTTC.

This clonotype was observed at least ten times. The rearrangement links TRBV7-9 to TRBJ1-1, with no clear D. Per the germline V gene, CDR1 is SEHNR and CDR2 is FQNEAQ (reference sequence). V dropped 4 bases and J dropped 2 bases, with 8 bases sitting between them. The CDR3 is 13 amino acids. As DNA, the CDR3 is TGTGCCAGCAGCTACTCGGCCAACACTGAAGCTTTCTTT. It is translated as CASSYSANTEAFF. The variable domain in full, with the rest retrieved from reference TRBV7-9 and TRBJ1-1, is DTGVSQNPRHKITKRGQNVTFRCDPISEHNRLYWYRQTLGQGPEFLTYFQNEAQLEKSRLLSDRFSAERPKGSFSTLEIQRTEQGDSAMYLCASSYSANTEAFFGQGTRLTVV.

There are many counts of this clonotype. The rearrangement uses TRBV5-6 and TRBJ1-4, with a tentative D call TRBD1 (6 bases). The CDR3 extends over 13 amino acids. Germline V CDR1 and CDR2: SGHDT, YYEEEE. The ends were cut back, 4 bases at V and 5 bases at J, with 9 bases in the middle. In DNA form, the CDR3 reads TGTGCCAGCAGCCCTGGACAGAATGAAAAACTGTTTTTT. Its protein product is CASSPGQNEKLFF.

The chain employs TRBV18 and TRBJ2-4; D gene unclear. The CDR3 spans 14 residues. In germline, CDR1 is KGHSH, CDR2 LQKENI. V dropped 2 bases and J dropped 3 bases, with 8 bases sitting between them. CDR3 coding DNA: TGTGCCAGCTCACCAGGGGATGACAAAAACATTCAGTACTTC. Translating it yields CASSPGDDKNIQYF.

The table lists this clonotype with many counts. The chain joins TRBV7-2 to TRBJ2-2; maybe TRBD1 (6 bases). Germline values: CDR1 SGHTA, CDR2 FQGNSA. The CDR3 runs 16 residues. V gave up 2 bases and J gave up 0 bases, with 10 bases separating them. In DNA, the CDR3 is TGTGCCAGCAGCTTATCCGGGACACCGAACACCGGGGAGCTGTTTTTT. It codes for CASSLSGTPNTGELFF. The variable domain in full, completed from reference TRBV7-2 and TRBJ2-2, reads GAGVSQSPSNKVTEKGKDVELRCDPISGHTALYWYRQSLGQGLEFLIYFQGNSAPDKSGLPSDRFSAERTGGSVSTLTIQRTQQEDSAVYLCASSLSGTPNTGELFFGEGSRLTVL.